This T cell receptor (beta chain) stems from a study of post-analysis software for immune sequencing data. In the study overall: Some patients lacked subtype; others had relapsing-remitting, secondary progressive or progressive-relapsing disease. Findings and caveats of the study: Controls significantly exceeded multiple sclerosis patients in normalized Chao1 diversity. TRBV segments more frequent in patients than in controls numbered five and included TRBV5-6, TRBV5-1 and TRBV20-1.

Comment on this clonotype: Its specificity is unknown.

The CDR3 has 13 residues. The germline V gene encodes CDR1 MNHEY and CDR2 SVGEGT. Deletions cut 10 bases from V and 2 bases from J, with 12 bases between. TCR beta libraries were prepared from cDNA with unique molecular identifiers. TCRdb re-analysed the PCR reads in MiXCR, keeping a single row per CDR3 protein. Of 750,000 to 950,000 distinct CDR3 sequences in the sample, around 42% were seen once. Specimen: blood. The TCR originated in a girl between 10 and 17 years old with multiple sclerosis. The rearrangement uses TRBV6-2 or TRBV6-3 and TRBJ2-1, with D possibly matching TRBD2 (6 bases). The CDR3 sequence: CATGTATYNEQFF. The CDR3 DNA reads TGTGCCACAGGGACTGCTACCTACAATGAGCAGTTCTTC.